This T cell receptor beta chain was identified during a study of T cell changes during pregnancy in multiple sclerosis. The germline V gene has CDR1 SGHTA and CDR2 FQGNSA. This CDR3 has 17 amino acids. V shed 5 bases and J 5 bases; nucleotides not matched to a gene: 15. The table came from immunoSEQ multiplex PCR; TCRdb's copy has only in-frame clones and leaves some out. The sample lists approximately 31,000 clones; under 95% were seen once. This chain connects TRBV7-2 to TRBJ2-7; 10 positions agree with TRBD1. The sequencing used CD4+ T cells from peripheral blood mononuclear cells, collected in the second trimester of pregnancy. The sequence was obtained from a female donor with multiple sclerosis, enrolled in a pregnancy study. Written as DNA, the CDR3 is TGTGCCAGCAGCCCCCGAGGGACAGGGGTCTCCCTAGACGAGCAGTACTTC. As protein: CASSPRGTGVSLDEQYF.